Below, 30 T cell receptor beta chains from the same sample are listed, as sequenced in a study of chemoradiotherapy in HPV16-positive cancers. Profiled with immunoSEQ multiplex PCR; TCRdb holds only in-frame clones, not every one. The sample records tens of thousands of clones, roughly 90% being singletons. Sequenced material: blood, taken from a patient who underwent chemoradiotherapy. The source is a human donor with HPV-associated anogenital cancer.

This CDR3 is CASSSQGADEKLFF. CDR3 coding DNA: TGTGCCAGCAGCTCACAGGGGGCGGATGAAAAACTGTTTTTT. J is TRBJ1-4 and V is TRBV7-9; 9 bases align to TRBD1. Germline lookup yields CDR1 SEHNR and CDR2 FQNEAQ (reference sequence). V lost 4 bases, J lost 6 bases, and 3 bases stayed unmatched. The CDR3 loop spans 14 amino acids.

This chain connects TRBV7-9 to TRBJ1-1, with D unresolved. From germline, CDR1 is SEHNR and CDR2 FQNEAQ (reference sequence). Trimming removed 3 bases from V and 4 bases from J, with 12 bases in between. The CDR3 loop spans 14 amino acids. CDR3 DNA sequence: TGTGCCAGCAGCTTCGTTGGGAGACGCACTGAAGCTTTCTTT. Translated, it gives CASSFVGRRTEAFF.

V and J are TRBV29-1 and TRBJ2-5; D ambiguous. V lost 6 bases and J 5 bases, leaving 10 bases between the germline ends. The germline V gene has CDR1 SQVTM and CDR2 ANQGSEA. This CDR3 has 11 residues. CDR3 nucleotide sequence: TGCAGCGTCACGAAAGGGGAGACCCAGTACTTC. It yields the protein CSVTKGETQYF.

V gene TRBV12-5 combines with J gene TRBJ1-6, with a possible D match to TRBD1 (6 bases). CDR1 is LGHNT, CDR2 FRNRAP, per germline. Trimming pared 0 bases from V and 7 bases from J, leaving 10 bases between. The CDR3 has 15 amino acids. CDR3 sequence reads: CASGLVQGWNSPLHF. For the CDR3, the DNA is TGTGCTAGTGGTTTGGTTCAGGGGTGGAATTCACCCCTCCACTTT.

This clone was seen a few times. V usage is TRBV6-5 and J usage is TRBJ1-6; D is perhaps TRBD1 (6 bases). The CDR3 is 15 amino acids. The V and J ends lost 2 bases and 7 bases respectively, with 12 bases between them. Germline CDR1 reads MNHEY; CDR2 reads SVGAGI. CDR3 sequence reads: CASSYTGKSNSPLHF. The CDR3 DNA follows: TGTGCCAGCAGTTACACAGGGAAGAGCAATTCACCCCTCCACTTT.

The chain links TRBV5-5 to TRBJ2-7; 11 bases are shared with TRBD1. This CDR3 has 14 residues. V was pared by 4 bases and J by 0 bases, with 0 bases of the junction left unmatched. In germline, CDR1 is SGHKS, CDR2 YYEKEE (reference sequence). Here the CDR3 reads CASSGQGASYEQYF. DNA for the CDR3: TGTGCCAGCAGCGGACAGGGGGCCTCCTACGAGCAGTACTTC. Using reference TRBV5-5 and TRBJ2-7 for the parts outside the CDR3, the full variable domain is DAGVTQSPTHLIKTRGQQVTLRCSPISGHKSVSWYQQVLGQGPQFIFQYYEKEERGRGNFPDRFSARQFPNYSSELNVNALLLGDSALYLCASSGQGASYEQYFGPGTRLTVT.

The chain combines TRBV5-1 with TRBJ2-3; D ambiguous. In germline, CDR1 is SGHRS, CDR2 YFSETQ. The CDR3 has 14 residues. The germline V and J ends were trimmed by 0 bases and 2 bases, with 7 bases remaining between them. The CDR3 loop reads CASSLGGYTDTQYF. In nucleotides, the CDR3 is TGCGCCAGCAGCTTGGGGGGATACACAGATACGCAGTATTTT.

The J gene is TRBJ2-7, the V gene TRBV4-3; 10 bases are a match to TRBD2. Germline V lookup: CDR1 LGHNA, CDR2 YSLEER. This CDR3 has 16 amino acids. Trimming at V came to 3 bases and at J to 2 bases, leaving 7 bases not matched to a gene. CDR3 residues: CASSHGVAGGPYEQYF. Here the CDR3 DNA reads TGCGCCAGCAGCCATGGCGTAGCGGGAGGTCCCTACGAGCAGTACTTC.

This clone was picked up one time. V and J are TRBV19 and TRBJ2-3; TRBD1 matches 8 bases. Germline loops: CDR1 LNHDA, CDR2 SQIVND (reference sequence). The CDR3 covers 14 residues. V lost 7 bases to trimming and J lost 1 base; unmatched junction nucleotides: 4. CDR3 DNA sequence: TGTGCCAGTACCACGACAGGGGGCACAGATACGCAGTATTTT. Its translation: CASTTTGGTDTQYF. Complete variable domain (other parts from reference TRBV19 and TRBJ2-3): DGGITQSPKYLFRKEGQNVTLSCEQNLNHDAMYWYRQDPGQGLRLIYYSQIVNDFQKGDIAEGYSVSREKKESFPLTVTSAQKNPTAFYLCASTTTGGTDTQYFGPGTRLTVL.

The genes are TRBV25-1 and TRBJ2-3; D gene ambiguous. Trimming removed 0 bases from V and 2 bases from J, with 6 bases in between. From germline, CDR1 is MGHDK and CDR2 SYGVNS. The CDR3 has 14 residues. The CDR3 loop is CASSEYRDTDTQYF. The CDR3 DNA reads TGTGCCAGCAGTGAATACAGAGACACAGATACGCAGTATTTT.

The V gene is TRBV28, the J gene TRBJ1-3; the D is unclear. The CDR3 is made up of 11 amino acids. Germline CDR1 and CDR2: MDHEN and SYDVKM. With 8 bases removed from V and 0 bases from J, the gap between germline ends came to 2 bases. CDR3 amino acids: CASFSGNTIYF. The CDR3 region has the DNA TGTGCCAGCTTCTCTGGAAACACCATATATTTT.

This chain connects TRBV7-9 to TRBJ1-4; D may be TRBD1 (5 bases). The CDR3 contains 15 residues. CDR1 is SEHNR and CDR2 is FQNEAQ in the germline V gene (reference sequence). Trimming stripped 3 bases from V and 8 bases from J, with 16 bases between. The CDR3 DNA reads TGTGCCAGCAGCTTCTCTGGGGGTTCCGGGGAAAAACTGTTTTTT. Translated: CASSFSGGSGEKLFF.

The J gene is TRBJ2-5, the V gene TRBV29-1; D unclear. Germline CDR1 is SQVTM and CDR2 is ANQGSEA. There are 12 residues in the CDR3. The ends were cut back, 7 bases at V and 1 base at J, with 10 bases in the middle. CDR3: CSDSGPQETQYF. For the CDR3, the DNA is TGCAGCGATTCCGGGCCCCAAGAGACCCAGTACTTC.

This chain joins TRBV9 and TRBJ1-1, with D perhaps TRBD1 (6 bases). The CDR3 is 12 amino acids. The V gene lost 4 bases and the J gene lost 7 bases, with 11 bases spanning the gap. CDR1 is SGDLS, CDR2 YYNGEE, per germline. CDR3 loop: CASSPDRREAFF. CDR3 nucleotide sequence: TGTGCCAGCAGCCCCGACAGGCGTGAAGCTTTCTTT.

This clone was seen only a few times. The gene calls are TRBV25-1 and TRBJ1-4; D is possibly TRBD1 (6 bases). In germline, CDR1 is MGHDK, CDR2 SYGVNS. CDR3 length: 15 amino acids. Trimming shortened V by 2 bases and J by 8 bases, and 15 bases separated the two germline ends. The DNA for the CDR3 is TGTGCCAGCAGTGAAGGGTCAGGGGTCAGAGAAAAACTGTTTTTT. This gives the protein CASSEGSGVREKLFF.

CDR3 in amino acids: CASSQMQVPNEQFF. CDR3 coding DNA: TGCGCCAGCAGCCAAATGCAGGTACCCAATGAGCAGTTCTTC. The chain is built from TRBV4-1 and TRBJ2-1; D not resolved. Germline V gene sequence: CDR1 MGHRA, CDR2 YSYEKL. The CDR3 runs 14 residues. V lost 2 bases to trimming and J lost 6 bases, with 11 bases between them.

Regarding this clone: At one end, the junction sequence differs from germline, possibly due to a read error. This chain links TRBV29-1 with TRBJ2-7, with 9 nucleotides matching TRBD1. Looked up from germline, CDR1 is SQVTM and CDR2 is ANQGSEA. CDR3 length: 11 residues. CDR3 in DNA: TGCAGCGTTGAGATCCGGGACAGGGATATCTTC. Residues: CSVEIRDRDIF.

This chain joins TRBV4-1 and TRBJ2-5; D not resolved. Germline V CDR1 and CDR2: MGHRA, YSYEKL. The CDR3 has 15 amino acids. V lost 0 bases to trimming and J lost 3 bases, with 11 bases between them. CDR3 DNA sequence: TGCGCCAGCAGCCAAGATGCACTGGATAAAGAGACCCAGTACTTC. Translating gives CASSQDALDKETQYF.

The count of this clone is one. This rearrangement joins TRBV5-8 to TRBJ2-7; D gene ambiguous. This CDR3 has 12 residues. The V gene lost 0 bases and the J gene lost 10 bases, with 11 bases spanning the gap. The V gene's germline CDR1 is SGHTS and CDR2 YDEGEE. CDR3 bases: TGTGCCAGCAGCTTGGGCGGCAGTCGTCAGTACTTC. Amino acid sequence: CASSLGGSRQYF.

The rearrangement links TRBV10-3 to TRBJ1-1; no reliable D call. Deletions cut 6 bases from V and 8 bases from J, with 10 bases between. Germline V gives CDR1 ENHRY, CDR2 SYGVKD. The CDR3 is 11 amino acids. This chain's CDR3 is CAIRDRGEAFF. CDR3 in DNA: TGTGCCATCAGGGACCGGGGAGAAGCTTTCTTT.

V is TRBV6-5 and J is TRBJ2-7, with D uncertain. CDR3 length: 15 residues. CDR1 and CDR2 from the germline V gene are MNHEY and SVGAGI. V was cut by 1 base and J by 2 bases, with 12 bases left in between. The CDR3 loop reads CASSYFPQAAYEQYF. The CDR3 nucleotides read TGTGCCAGCAGTTACTTCCCCCAGGCAGCCTACGAGCAGTACTTC.

V is TRBV4-1 and J is TRBJ2-1, with 8 bases that match TRBD1. The CDR3 totals 15 residues. After removal of 1 base from V and 9 bases from J, the junction contained 8 bases not matched to a gene. Germline V gives CDR1 MGHRA, CDR2 YSYEKL. CDR3 region: CASSQGGQAPGEQFF. The CDR3 nucleotides are TGCGCCAGCAGCCAAGGGGGACAGGCCCCGGGTGAGCAGTTCTTC.

The V call is TRBV5-1, the J call TRBJ2-7, with 7 bases that match TRBD2. V lost 0 bases to trimming and J lost 3 bases; unmatched junction nucleotides: 12. The germline V gene encodes CDR1 SGHRS and CDR2 YFSETQ. This CDR3 contains 17 residues. Written as DNA, the CDR3 is TGCGCCAGCAGCTTGGCAGCAGGGCACGGGGGGATCTACGAGCAGTACTTC. This sequence encodes CASSLAAGHGGIYEQYF.

The chain is built from TRBV2 and TRBJ2-7; D possibly corresponds to TRBD2 (5 bases). The germline V gene has CDR1 SNHLY and CDR2 FYNNEI. The CDR3 consists of 13 residues. V gave up 3 bases and J gave up 5 bases, with 11 bases separating them. CDR3 sequence: CASSDRGYDEQYF. The CDR3 coding sequence is TGTGCCAGCAGTGATAGAGGGTACGACGAGCAGTACTTC.

The gene calls are TRBV5-6 and TRBJ1-2; 8 bases are a match to TRBD1. The junction had 11 bases not matched to a gene; V was cut back by 5 bases and J by 8 bases. CDR3 size: 14 residues. The germline gives CDR1 SGHDT, CDR2 YYEEEE. The CDR3 DNA reads TGTGCCAGCAGGGTTCAGGGGGCGAGATCCGGCTACACCTTC. Its translation is CASRVQGARSGYTF.

The V gene is TRBV11-2, the J gene TRBJ2-1, with 14 bases that match TRBD2. The CDR3 is made up of 15 amino acids. The trim removed 8 bases at V and 12 bases at J, leaving 12 bases unmatched. CDR1 and CDR2 (germline): SGHAT, FQNNGV. CDR3 sequence: CASGPPGLAGVGQFF. In nucleotides, the CDR3 is TGTGCCAGCGGCCCGCCGGGACTAGCGGGGGTTGGGCAGTTCTTC.

The V and J genes are TRBV4-1 and TRBJ2-2, with TRBD1 matching 7 bases. Trimming took 1 base from V and 7 from J; bases not matched to a gene: 9. From germline, CDR1 is MGHRA and CDR2 YSYEKL. The CDR3 runs 16 residues. The CDR3 reads CASSQVQGIVDGELFF. The CDR3 DNA follows: TGCGCCAGCAGCCAAGTACAGGGGATCGTGGACGGGGAGCTGTTTTTT.

This CDR3 is CASSYLVGTGLLYF. CDR3 in DNA: TGTGCCAGCAGTTACTTGGTGGGGACAGGCCTCCTTTACTTC. The gene calls are TRBV6-5 and TRBJ2-7; 8 positions agree with TRBD1. The CDR3 covers 14 residues. Germline lookup yields CDR1 MNHEY and CDR2 SVGAGI. V dropped 1 base and J dropped 13; count of bases not matched to a gene: 12.

This sequence joins TRBV6-1 and TRBJ1-4; 9 bases are shared with TRBD1. CDR1 MNHNS and CDR2 SASEGT come from the germline V gene. This CDR3 is 16 amino acids long. Germline trimming cut 2 bases from V and 10 bases from J; bases unmatched to any gene: 11. CDR3 DNA sequence: TGTGCCAGCAGTGAATCGGGGACAGGGCAGGAGGGAAAACTGTTTTTT. Protein: CASSESGTGQEGKLFF.

This chain connects TRBV5-4 to TRBJ2-1; weak D call: TRBD2 (6 bases). Trimming took 6 bases from V and 4 from J, leaving 17 bases between them. CDR1 SGHNT and CDR2 YYREEE come from the germline V gene (reference sequence). CDR3 size: 15 residues. CDR3 region: CASKLGTASYNEQFF. DNA of the CDR3: TGTGCCAGCAAGCTCGGGACTGCTAGTTACAATGAGCAGTTCTTC.